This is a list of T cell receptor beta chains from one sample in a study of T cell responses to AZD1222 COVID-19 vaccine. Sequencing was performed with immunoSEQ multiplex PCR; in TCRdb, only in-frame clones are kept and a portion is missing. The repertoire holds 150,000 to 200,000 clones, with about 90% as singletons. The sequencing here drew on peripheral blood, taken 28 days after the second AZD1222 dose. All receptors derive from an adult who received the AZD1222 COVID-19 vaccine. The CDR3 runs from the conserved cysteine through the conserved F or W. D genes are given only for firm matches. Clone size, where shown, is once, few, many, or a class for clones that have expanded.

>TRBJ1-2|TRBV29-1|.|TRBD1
TGCAGCGTTAGGACAGGGGGGCCCTATGGCTACACCTTC
CSVRTGGPYGYTF
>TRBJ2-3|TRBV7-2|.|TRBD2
TGTGCCAGCAGCCCTAGAGCGGGGGGGACAGATACGCAGTATTTT
CASSPRAGGTDTQYF
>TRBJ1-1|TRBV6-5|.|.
TGTGCCAGCAGGGCCCCCGAACTAATAGGCACTGAAGCTTTCTTT
CASRAPELIGTEAFF
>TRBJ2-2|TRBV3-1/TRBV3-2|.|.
TGTGCCAGCAGCCAGCCCCCCTGGGGGGGGCGGGGCGGGGAGCTGTTTTTT
CASSQPPWGGRGGELFF
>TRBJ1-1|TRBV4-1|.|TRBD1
TGCGCCAGCAGCCCTGGACAGGGAAGGACGAACACTGAAGCTTTCTTT
CASSPGQGRTNTEAFF
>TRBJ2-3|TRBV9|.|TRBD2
TGTGCCAGCAGCGTCGGCACCGGGGGGAGCACAGATACGCAGTATTTT
CASSVGTGGSTDTQYF
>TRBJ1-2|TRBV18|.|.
TGTGCCAGCTCACCCAGACCGTCGGATGGCTACACCTTC
CASSPRPSDGYTF
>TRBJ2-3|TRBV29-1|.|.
TGCAGCGCCCGGGGGTGGGACCAAGTTGTGGATACGCAGTATTTT
CSARGWDQVVDTQYF
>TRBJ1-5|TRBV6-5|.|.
TGTGCCAGCAATAAGGACGTTCAGCCCCAGCATTTT
CASNKDVQPQHF
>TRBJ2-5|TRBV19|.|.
TGTGCCAGTAGTTCAGTAACAAAGACCCAGTACTTC
CASSSVTKTQYF
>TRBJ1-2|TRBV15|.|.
TGTGCCACGCCCCAGATATCCCCTAACTATGGCTACACCTTC
CATPQISPNYGYTF
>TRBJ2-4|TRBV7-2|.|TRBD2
TGTGCCAGCAGCCCTAAAGCTAGCGGGGTAGCCAAAAACATTCAGTACTTC
CASSPKASGVAKNIQYF
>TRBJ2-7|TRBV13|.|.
TGTGCCAGCAGCCTAAGGGACGGACCCAACTCCTACGAGCAGTACTTC
CASSLRDGPNSYEQYF
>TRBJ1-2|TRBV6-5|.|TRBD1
TGTGCCAGCAGTTACGATCAATCAGGGGGAAGCTATGGCTACACCTTC
CASSYDQSGGSYGYTF
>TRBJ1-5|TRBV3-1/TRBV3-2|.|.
TGTGCCAGCAGCCCAAAGCGCCGGGCTCACAAGGGCAATCAGCCCCAGCATTTT
CASSPKRRAHKGNQPQHF
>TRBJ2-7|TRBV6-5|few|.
TGTGCCAGCAGTCTTCTCGGGGATTACGAGCAGTACTTC
CASSLLGDYEQYF
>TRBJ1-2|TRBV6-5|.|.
TGTGCCAGCAGTCGAAGGGACGACAGCTATGGCTACACCTTC
CASSRRDDSYGYTF
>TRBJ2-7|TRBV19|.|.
TGTGCCAGTAGTAGCGGGACAGATTACGAGCAGTACTTC
CASSSGTDYEQYF
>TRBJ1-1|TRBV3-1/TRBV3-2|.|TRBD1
TGTGCCAGCAGCCTATCACAGGGGGCGCAGACTGAAGCTTTCTTT
CASSLSQGAQTEAFF
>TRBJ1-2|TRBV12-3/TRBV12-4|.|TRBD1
TGTGCCAGCAGTTTCCAGGGGGCCTATGGCTACACCTTC
CASSFQGAYGYTF
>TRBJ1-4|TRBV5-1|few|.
TGCGCCAGCAGCTGGAGGGGTAATGAAAAACTGTTTTTT
CASSWRGNEKLFF
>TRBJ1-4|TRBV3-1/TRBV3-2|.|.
TGTGCCAGCAGCTTGGCGACGGTTAATGAAAAACTGTTTTTT
CASSLATVNEKLFF
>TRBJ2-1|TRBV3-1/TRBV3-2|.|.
TGTGCCAGCAGCCAAGTTGGGAGATCTTATTCTAAATCCTACAATGAGCAGTTCTTC
CASSQVGRSYSKSYNEQFF